This T cell receptor (beta chain) was identified in a study of blood T cell repertoires in COVID-19. Background on the study: The United States, Italy and Spain were the sources of the acute and convalescent COVID-19 samples. Sources were T cells, B-cell-depleted T cells, or PBMCs; the material itself was cDNA or gDNA.

Looked up from germline, CDR1 is MNHEY and CDR2 is SVGEGT. V shed 1 base and J shed 1 base, with 11 bases lying between them. The CDR3 contains 15 residues. Methods used by the authors: Estimation of nucleated cell counts relied on the amplification of reference gene primers. Sequencing used immunoSEQ multiplex PCR; TCRdb keeps in-frame clones, though not all of them. D and trimming come from the DNA, and the V and J calls and clone size come from that table. This sample carries about 160,000 clones, roughly 85% of them seen once, and the ten largest clones take approximately 1%. Sample: peripheral blood. The receptor was isolated from a man aged 35 to 55 with acute or convalescent COVID-19. This sequence joins TRBV6-2 or TRBV6-3 and TRBJ2-7, with unresolved D. CDR3 in DNA: TGTGCCAGCAGTTACTACAGCCAGGCATCCTACGAGCAGTACTTC. Its protein is CASSYYSQASYEQYF.